This T cell receptor (beta chain) originates from a study of cytomegalovirus exposure and HLA in healthy donors. Study-level results: Versus the roughly 640-donor mean, an Asian-associated ancestry cluster reportedly showed fewer N-insertions in a later analysis. Later analysis showed most CMV-associated TCR beta chains appearing HLA-restricted. Per a prior analysis, the majority of TCR beta V segments were productive roughly 87% or roughly 30% of the time. In a later analysis, V- and J-gene trimming of beta chains associated with a DCLRE1C missense variant, replicated independently.

The trim removed 4 bases at V and 4 bases at J, leaving 10 bases unmatched. Germline V CDR1 and CDR2: ENHRY, SYGVKD. The CDR3 is 16 residues long. The PCR employed 60 Vbeta primers together with 13 Jbeta primers. Generated by immunoSEQ multiplex PCR, the TCRdb table keeps only in-frame clones and is missing some. The profile shows about 94,000 clones, 50% to 75% of them singletons. As regards this clone: Its antigen is not known.

The gene calls are TRBV10-3 and TRBJ1-1; 9 bases fit TRBD1. The receptor was derived from a man aged 25-45 years in good health and CMV-seronegative. What was sequenced was PBMCs. This CDR3 is CAISGGTGPKGTEAFF. Here the CDR3 DNA reads TGTGCCATCAGTGGGGGGACAGGGCCGAAAGGCACTGAAGCTTTCTTT.